This TCR beta chain was sequenced in a study of CD8+ T cells in alopecia areata (dated by TCRdb to 2017 to 2018). Background for the entire study: The treated patients took part in an open-label pilot trial in which moderate-to-severe alopecia areata was treated with oral tofacitinib at 5 to 10 mg twice daily. Tofacitinib was given for 6 to 18 months, followed by 6 months of follow-up off drug to assess delayed response and recurrence. The study used high-throughput TCRbeta sequencing to examine T cell clonal expansion in alopecia areata, in both the C3H/HeJ mouse model and human patients. Human TCRbeta sequencing covered scalp tissue and sorted CD4+ and CD8+ peripheral blood T cells from patchy and totalis/universalis alopecia areata patients and healthy controls. Biopsies were taken from tofacitinib-treated patients at baseline and again at 4 and 24 weeks into treatment, and several of those patients also had a later scalp biopsy. Clonality in the scalp was compared among normal scalp (n=4), patchy alopecia areata scalp (n=8), and alopecia totalis/universalis scalp (n=8). RNA was obtained with the PAXgene miRNA kit for fixed scalp, the miRNeasy kit for PBMCs, and the RNeasy kit for mouse skin. TCRbeta CDR3 regions were amplified by immunoSEQ multiplex PCR with 35 Vbeta forward and 13 Jbeta reverse primers. Summary of the overall study and its limitations: Lesional scalp, especially in alopecia totalis/universalis, showed higher clonality and more expanded CD8+ clones than normal scalp, suggesting antigenic drive. TCR sequences shared between patients were less clear than in mice, possibly partly because of HLA diversity in the patient population. Unlike mouse skin, which is dominated by gammadelta T cells, normal human skin has resident alphabeta T cells that are also sequenced, and this complicates analysis of the scalp TCR repertoire.

As regards this clone: Which antigen it targets is not known. No qualities accompany the bases; no much larger clone lies one base away.

Libraries were built with the immunoSEQ multiplex PCR assay. RNA was extracted from all samples and reverse transcribed into cDNA, which served as template for TCR sequencing. SuperScript III was used to make first-strand cDNA, primed with a 2:1 mix of oligo-dT and random hexamers. A synthetic immune receptor repertoire was used to assess amplification bias, and residual bias was removed computationally. Processing in the source paper ran as follows. After raw reads were preprocessed to remove errors, the CDR3 was defined following IMGT conventions as running from the conserved cysteine to phenylalanine. Clonality was computed by normalizing Shannon entropy by log2 of the number of productive unique TCRs and subtracting the result from 1. Whether each scalp clone was CD4 or CD8 was inferred by checking scalp TCRbeta sequences against the CD4 and CD8 repertoires from sorted blood. What TCRdb holds here is the immuneACCESS table cut down to in-frame rearrangements. Part of the clones is not present; checked against another copy, under half of the missing clones reflect an unresolved V gene, and the others are unexplained. The DNA was the basis for D and trimming; V, J and clone size are from that table. The sample data list roughly 200,000 clones, and around 63% of these were observed just once. In total, the top ten clones hold about 1.7% of the sample.

The time point label, read with the paper, signifies: baseline before oral tofacitinib. Lesional scalp punch biopsies and peripheral blood were collected from alopecia areata patients. After PBMCs were isolated by density centrifugation and stained for CD3, CD4 and CD8, a FACSAria was used to sort CD4+ and CD8+ T cells. The CDR3 runs 14 amino acids, cysteine and phenylalanine included. The retained sequence is limited to the CDR3, 42 bases, with the frame set at the first base. CDR1 and CDR2 are drawn from the germline V gene: SGHRS, YFSETQ. A distance of 10 bases separates the germline ends of V and J, which lose 3 bases and 3 bases respectively.

The clonotype originates from a human donor with alopecia areata. The source was CD4+ T cells sorted from blood, collected at week 0. Here the chain combines TRBV5-1 and TRBJ1-5, with the D gene uncertain. Read as DNA, the sequence is TGCGCCAGCAGCTCCGATGGTATCAATCAGCCCCAGCATTTT. Translated, this gives CASSSDGINQPQHF.